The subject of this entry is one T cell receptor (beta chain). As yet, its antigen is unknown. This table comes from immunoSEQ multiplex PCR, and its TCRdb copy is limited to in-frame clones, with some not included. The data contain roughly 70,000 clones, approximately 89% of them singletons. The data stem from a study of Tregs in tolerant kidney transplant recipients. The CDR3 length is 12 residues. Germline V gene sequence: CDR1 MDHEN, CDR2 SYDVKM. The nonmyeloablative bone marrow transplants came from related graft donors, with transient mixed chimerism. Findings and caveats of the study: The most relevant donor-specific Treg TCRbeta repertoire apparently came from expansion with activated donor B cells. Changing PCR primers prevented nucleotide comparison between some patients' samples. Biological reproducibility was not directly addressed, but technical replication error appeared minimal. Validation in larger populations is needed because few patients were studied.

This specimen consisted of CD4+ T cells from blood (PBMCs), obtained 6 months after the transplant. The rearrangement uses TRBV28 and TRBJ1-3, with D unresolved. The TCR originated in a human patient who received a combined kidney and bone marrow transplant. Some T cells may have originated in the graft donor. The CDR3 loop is CVSRNSGNTIYF. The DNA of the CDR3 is TGTGTAAGCCGAAACTCTGGAAACACCATATATTTT.